This T cell receptor (beta chain) was observed in a study of blood T cell repertoires in COVID-19 (dated by TCRdb to about 2020). Regarding the study in general: The collaborator samples originated in the United States, Italy and Spain and spanned the acute and convalescent phases of COVID-19. The repertoires were released in a freely available public database meant as a resource for research on the immune response to SARS-CoV-2. Nearly every sample came with metadata listing a de-identified subject ID, COVID-19 status, age in years and sex. The samples were drawn from the first 160 participants of the ongoing ImmuneRACE study and from 1,254 subjects provided by 6 global collaborators. Where HLA class I and class II types were available, the types were taken from metadata supplied by the sample provider, not from assay-based typing. The dataset comprised deeply sampled blood TCRbeta repertoires from subjects exposed to, actively infected with, or recovered from COVID-19. The prospective study material was composed of cDNA or gDNA derived from T cells, B-cell-depleted T cells, or PBMCs. Study-wide findings and limitations: The amount of clinical and demographic metadata varied by source and participant and was provided uncurated.

Enrolling through a virtual design, the prospective study's participants ranged in age from roughly 18 to 100 years and lived across 24 United States geographic areas. In the prospective study, participants were assigned to cohorts based on the clinical history participants reported in a screening survey and a study questionnaire. In the prospective study, mobile phlebotomists collected whole blood, serum and a nasopharyngeal or oropharyngeal swab from each participant. Over a 2-month period, participants in the prospective study had the option of providing additional blood draws and questionnaires. Blood samples from the prospective study were shipped frozen or at room temperature prior to DNA extraction. TCRbeta CDR3 regions were amplified from genomic DNA by means of the immunoSEQ Assay, a bias-controlled multiplex PCR. The original pipeline was this. Nucleated cell counts per sample were estimated from amplification of reference gene primers within the assay. Sequence reads were collapsed and filtered to measure the absolute abundance of every unique TCRbeta CDR3 rearrangement. For each sample, productive Simpson clonality was calculated by taking the square root of Simpson's diversity index across productive rearrangements. The table was pulled from immuneACCESS by TCRdb, which kept in-frame rearrangements only. Such tables lose some clones; where checked, under half of the loss comes from unresolved V genes, and the rest has no known cause. The V and J calls and clone size were taken over from that table, and D and trimming were inferred from the DNA. The sample contains approximately 170,000 clones, around 83% of them found a single time. About 3.5% of the sample is held by the ten biggest clonotypes.

Note on this clone: No cognate antigen has been identified for it. No per-base quality is available; no much larger clone lies one base away.

Based on the germline V gene (reference sequence), the CDR1 and CDR2 sequences are LNHDA and SQIVND. The CDR3, cysteine through phenylalanine, is 17 amino acids long. The entry retains the CDR3 DNA only, 51 bases that are in frame from base 1. Trimming takes 4 bases off V and 5 bases off J; junction bases not matched to a gene: 14. This receptor was obtained from a woman in her forties or fifties in a cohort exposed to, infected with or recovered from COVID-19 (not recorded which). The sample consisted of PBMCs or T cells enriched from blood (not recorded which). This chain is built from TRBV19 and TRBJ2-5; 9 junctional bases match TRBD2. The sequence in DNA is TGTGCCAGTAGTAACCGACCGCGGGGGGGTTCGTGGGAGACCCAGTACTTC. Its translation is CASSNRPRGGSWETQYF.